The source of this T cell receptor beta chain is a study of PD-L1 blockade in urothelial cancer. Assay used: immunoSEQ multiplex PCR; TCRdb lists only in-frame clones, some missing. Among about 74,000 clones listed, 84% were seen once. This CDR3 has 14 residues. Per germline, CDR1 SGHAT and CDR2 FQNNGV. Trimming removed 6 bases from V and 6 bases from J, with 17 bases in between. The starting material was PBMCs, obtained around atezolizumab (anti-PD-L1) treatment. The receptor was isolated from a man in his sixties or seventies with urothelial cancer. V usage is TRBV11-2 and J usage is TRBJ1-1, with D perhaps matching TRBD1 (6 bases). As DNA, the CDR3 is TGTGCCAGCAGTAAAGAGGGGGAAAGGGCTGAAGCTTTCTTT. Translating it yields CASSKEGERAEAFF. The complete variable domain, with remaining parts taken from reference TRBV11-2 and TRBJ1-1, reads EAGVAQSPRYKIIEKRQSVAFWCNPISGHATLYWYQQILGQGPKLLIQFQNNGVVDDSQLPKDRFSAERLKGVDSTLKIQPAKLEDSAVYLCASSKEGERAEAFFGQGTRLTVV.